A single sample gave rise to the 13 T cell receptor beta chains below, sequenced in a study of blood T cell repertoires in COVID-19. Repertoires were generated with immunoSEQ multiplex PCR, while TCRdb's copy carries only in-frame clones and drops some. Among tens of thousands of clones listed, 65% to 85% were seen once. Sequencing input: peripheral blood. All receptors derive from a man aged 45-60 years with acute or convalescent COVID-19.

The chain couples TRBV19 to TRBJ2-1; TRBD2 aligns across 9 bases. Germline V lookup: CDR1 LNHDA, CDR2 SQIVND (reference sequence). V lost 3 bases, J lost 4 bases, and 4 bases stayed unmatched. The CDR3 is made up of 15 amino acids. This CDR3 is CASSIGLANYNEQFF. As DNA, the CDR3 is TGTGCCAGTAGTATCGGACTAGCGAATTACAATGAGCAGTTCTTC.

The chain carries TRBV9 and TRBJ2-5, with 7 bases lining up with TRBD1. From germline, CDR1 is SGDLS and CDR2 YYNGEE. J lost 3 bases, V lost 2 bases, and 1 base had no gene match. The CDR3 covers 13 residues. CDR3 coding DNA: TGTGCCAGCAGCGTCGGACAGGAAGAGACCCAGTACTTC. Protein product: CASSVGQEETQYF.

As DNA, the CDR3 is TGTGCCAGCAGCCAAGATCGGCGGGGAGATTACACCGGGGAGCTGTTTTTT. This sequence encodes CASSQDRRGDYTGELFF. J is TRBJ2-2 and V is TRBV4-2; D is perhaps TRBD2 (6 bases). The germline V gene has CDR1 LGHNA and CDR2 YNFKEQ. V was pared by 0 bases and J by 3 bases, with 14 bases between. The CDR3 is made up of 17 amino acids.

This chain uses TRBV12-5 with TRBJ1-5; the D is unclear. With 6 bases removed from V and 4 bases from J, the gap between germline ends came to 10 bases. Per germline, CDR1 LGHNT and CDR2 FRNRAP. This CDR3 comprises 13 residues. The CDR3 region is CASGFGLNQPQHF. DNA of the CDR3: TGTGCTAGTGGCTTTGGACTTAATCAGCCCCAGCATTTT.

The chain is built from TRBV29-1 and TRBJ2-7; TRBD1 matches at 7 bases. The germline V gene encodes CDR1 SQVTM and CDR2 ANQGSEA. The length of the CDR3 is 13 residues. Trimming removed 6 bases from V and 5 bases from J; junction bases left unmatched: 10. Here the CDR3 DNA reads TGCAGCGTGCAACCGAACACAGGGGACGAGCAGTACTTC. Its translation is CSVQPNTGDEQYF.

The chain carries TRBV10-3 and TRBJ2-7; 10 bases align to TRBD1. The CDR3 is made up of 15 amino acids. The V segment lost 4 bases and the J segment 0 bases; nucleotides outside the gene matches: 3. The germline V gene has CDR1 ENHRY and CDR2 SYGVKD. CDR3 nucleotide sequence: TGTGCCATCAGTGCGAGGACAGGGGGCTCCTACGAGCAGTACTTC. It translates to CAISARTGGSYEQYF.

V and J are TRBV30 and TRBJ1-2; no clear D. There are 12 residues in the CDR3. Looked up from germline, CDR1 is GTSNPN and CDR2 is SVGIG (reference sequence). V lost 7 bases to trimming and J lost 5 bases, with 14 bases between them. The CDR3 coding sequence is TGTGCCTATCCCAAACTACGGTATGGCTACACCTTC. The encoded protein is CAYPKLRYGYTF.

The genes are TRBV7-9 and TRBJ2-1, with TRBD2 identical over 8 bases. V lost 6 bases and J lost 5; bases outside the gene matches: 9. The CDR3 covers 15 residues. Germline assignment: CDR1 SEHNR and CDR2 FQNEAQ (reference sequence). CDR3 sequence (DNA): TGTGCCAGCAGTTTTCCCCTCGGGGGGGACAATGAGCAGTTCTTC. It translates to CASSFPLGGDNEQFF.

This clone occurred a few times. This chain connects TRBV6-1 to TRBJ2-7; D is perhaps TRBD1 (5 bases). This CDR3 is 15 amino acids long. CDR1 MNHNS and CDR2 SASEGT come from the germline V gene. V lost 1 base to trimming and J lost 3 bases, with 13 bases between them. CDR3 DNA sequence: TGTGCCAGCAGTGAAGTTTATGGGGCGCGCTACGAGCAGTACTTC. As protein: CASSEVYGARYEQYF.

The chain recombines TRBV6-2 or TRBV6-3 with TRBJ2-2; TRBD2 matches at 10 bases. There are 17 residues in the CDR3. The germline CDR1 and CDR2 sequences are MNHEY and SVGEGT. Losses at the gene ends were 4 bases for V and 1 base for J; bases not matched to a gene: 6. CDR3 sequence (DNA): TGTGCCAGCAGTTTCCCTAGCGGGGGATGGAACACCGGGGAGCTGTTTTTT. This translates into CASSFPSGGWNTGELFF.

The chain recombines TRBV14 with TRBJ1-1; D call uncertain. The CDR3 is 11 amino acids. Germline V gene sequence: CDR1 SGHDN, CDR2 FVKESK. V dropped 6 bases and J dropped 5 bases, with 7 bases sitting between them. CDR3 sequence reads: CASSRVTEAFF. Here the CDR3 DNA reads TGTGCCAGCAGTCGTGTAACTGAAGCTTTCTTT.

This clone has only a few counts. The chain links TRBV6-2 or TRBV6-3 to TRBJ2-7, with 9 bases lining up with TRBD2. Germline V CDR1 and CDR2: MNHEY, SVGEGT. CDR3 length: 15 amino acids. J gave up 1 base and V 5 bases, and 6 bases lay outside the gene matches. The CDR3 nucleotides read TGTGCCAGCAGTACGACTAGCGGACTTTCCTACGAGCAGTACTTC. As protein: CASSTTSGLSYEQYF.

The CDR3 protein is CAWSTRGGNQPQHF. Here the CDR3 DNA reads TGTGCCTGGAGTACCAGGGGAGGCAATCAGCCCCAGCATTTT. The chain recombines TRBV30 with TRBJ1-5; D is possibly TRBD1 (6 bases). In germline, CDR1 is GTSNPN, CDR2 SVGIG (reference sequence). This CDR3 comprises 14 residues. Between the trimmed V and J ends, which lost 2 bases and 2 bases, there was a span of 10 bases.